The clone carrying this T cell receptor (beta chain) was observed a handful of times. Its antigen remains unidentified. Expressed TCRB transcripts were sequenced because the entire RNA isolate underwent reverse transcription. Repertoires were generated with immunoSEQ multiplex PCR, while TCRdb's copy carries only in-frame clones and drops some. The sample has hundreds of thousands of clones; 13% are singletons. These data originate in a study of beta chain features in type 1 diabetes. About the study: Age, gender and cell yields were alike across patients and healthy donors. All samples yielded 85 million to 130 million examined sorted cells. Findings and caveats of the study: All four CD4+ subsets of Type 1 diabetes patients contained TCRB CDR3s that were moderately but significantly shorter.

Germline CDR1 SGHNT, CDR2 YYREEE (reference sequence). Trimming cost V 4 bases and J 4 bases, with 17 bases left between them. The CDR3 consists of 15 residues. Every sorted population was more than 95% pure. The rearrangement joins TRBV5-4 to TRBJ1-2; possibly TRBD1 for D (5 bases). This receptor was taken from a man aged 18 to 35 with type 1 diabetes. Source material: naive CD4+ T cells from blood. The DNA of the CDR3 is TGTGCCAGCAGCCTGGACCTGGGGACTAGCTATGGCTACACCTTC. It encodes CASSLDLGTSYGYTF. Full variable domain (remainder filled in from reference TRBV5-4 and TRBJ1-2): ETGVTQSPTHLIKTRGQQVTLRCSSQSGHNTVSWYQQALGQGPQFIFQYYREEENGRGNFPPRFSGLQFPNYSSELNVNALELDDSALYLCASSLDLGTSYGYTFGSGTRLTVV.